The rows below give T cell receptor beta chains drawn from one sample of a study of blood T cells in healthy people across ages. Via MiXCR, TCRdb re-called the 5' RACE reads, giving one row per CDR3 protein. The sample yields 1.5 million to 2 million distinct CDR3 sequences, approximately 30% seen once. Material for sequencing was blood. The source of these receptors is a woman aged 25 to 39 in good health. Each CDR3 is given with its conserved first and last residue. D genes are given only for firm matches. Clone size is shown for a subset of rows, as once, few, many or a class of expanded clone.

J: TRBJ2-5
V: TRBV6-5
size: few
D: .
DNA: TGTGCCAGCTGTTACTCGAGGACAGCCACCCAAGAGACCCAGTACTTC
CDR3: CASCYSRTATQETQYF

J: TRBJ2-7
V: TRBV20-1
size: few
D: TRBD2
DNA: TGCAGTGCTAATTTGGGAGGGAGGGCCAACGAGCAGTACTTC
CDR3: CSANLGGRANEQYF

J: TRBJ2-5
V: TRBV27
size: many
D: TRBD2
DNA: TGTGCCAGCAGCATAACATGGGGGACTAGCGGGCAACAACAAGAGACCCAGTACTTC
CDR3: CASSITWGTSGQQQETQYF

J: TRBJ2-5
V: TRBV20-1
size: few
D: .
DNA: TGCAGTGCTTTCCCCGGACAGGCGGGGGAGACCCAGTACTTC
CDR3: CSAFPGQAGETQYF

J: TRBJ2-1
V: TRBV7-2
size: few
D: .
DNA: TGTGCCAGCAGCCTTAGCATCGCCTACAATGAGCAGTTCTTC
CDR3: CASSLSIAYNEQFF

J: TRBJ2-3
V: TRBV5-1
size: many
D: .
DNA: TGCGCCAGCAGCTTGGCCCCAGGGGATACGCAGTATTTT
CDR3: CASSLAPGDTQYF

J: TRBJ2-1
V: TRBV5-1
size: many
D: .
DNA: TGCGCCAGCAGCTTGGGCCTGTTCAATGAGCAGTTCTTC
CDR3: CASSLGLFNEQFF

J: TRBJ1-1
V: TRBV29-1
size: .
D: .
DNA: TGCAGCGTTGTAGTAGTTGGGGAAGCTTTCTTT
CDR3: CSVVVVGEAFF

J: TRBJ1-1
V: TRBV11-2
size: .
D: TRBD1
DNA: TGTGCCAGCAGCCTCGACAGGGTAGAGATGAACACTGAAGCTTTCTTT
CDR3: CASSLDRVEMNTEAFF

J: TRBJ2-6
V: TRBV6-1
size: .
D: TRBD1
DNA: TGTGCCAGCAGTGAAAGGGACAGGGTTGCTGGGGCCAACGTCCTGACTTTC
CDR3: CASSERDRVAGANVLTF

J: TRBJ2-1
V: TRBV24-1
size: .
D: .
DNA: TGTGCCACCAGTGACGCATCCCTGAATGAGCAGTTCTTC
CDR3: CATSDASLNEQFF

J: TRBJ2-7
V: TRBV12-3/TRBV12-4
size: .
D: .
DNA: TGTGCCAGCAGGCCATCGGTAGCTAGGGAGCAGTACTTC
CDR3: CASRPSVAREQYF

J: TRBJ2-7
V: TRBV27
size: .
D: .
DNA: TGTGCCAGCAGTGCCGTACAGGGATGGGAGCAGTACTTC
CDR3: CASSAVQGWEQYF

J: TRBJ2-7
V: TRBV14
size: .
D: .
DNA: TGTGCCAGCAGCTGGAACCATCGAGGGGCCTACGAGCAGTACTTC
CDR3: CASSWNHRGAYEQYF

J: TRBJ1-2
V: TRBV5-1
size: .
D: .
DNA: TGCGCCAGCAGCTTGACAGGGTTCGATGGCTACACCTTC
CDR3: CASSLTGFDGYTF

J: TRBJ2-5
V: TRBV5-1
size: .
D: TRBD1
DNA: TGCGCCAGCCACGGGACAGGGGTAAATGAGCAGTACTTC
CDR3: CASHGTGVNEQYF

J: TRBJ2-3
V: TRBV10-3
size: .
D: TRBD2
DNA: TGTGCCATCAATGAGCGGGAGAGCACAGATACGCAGTATTTT
CDR3: CAINERESTDTQYF

J: TRBJ2-3
V: TRBV7-6
size: few
D: TRBD1
DNA: TGTGCCAGCAGCACCCCCCTCGGACAGGGTGTTGGAGATACGCAGTATTTT
CDR3: CASSTPLGQGVGDTQYF

J: TRBJ2-1
V: TRBV12-3/TRBV12-4
size: many
D: TRBD2
DNA: TGTGCCAGCATGGTAGCGGGACGAAGGTACAATGAGCAGTTCTTC
CDR3: CASMVAGRRYNEQFF

J: TRBJ2-5
V: TRBV20-1
size: .
D: TRBD2
DNA: TGCAGTGCTAGAGTCATAGCGGGGCTTCACAATGAGCAGTACTTC
CDR3: CSARVIAGLHNEQYF

J: TRBJ1-5
V: TRBV7-2
size: few
D: .
DNA: TGTGCCAGCAGCTTAGAGAGGCTCAATCAGCCCCAGCATTTT
CDR3: CASSLERLNQPQHF

J: TRBJ2-1
V: TRBV28
size: few
D: .
DNA: TGTGCCACCACGGACAGAAGCTCCTACAATGAGCAGTTCTTC
CDR3: CATTDRSSYNEQFF

J: TRBJ2-1
V: TRBV12-3/TRBV12-4
size: once
D: TRBD2
DNA: TGTGCCAGCAGTCCTTCCGGGACTAGCGCTACCTACAATGAGCGGTTCTTC
CDR3: CASSPSGTSATYNERFF

J: TRBJ2-7
V: TRBV7-2
size: .
D: .
DNA: TGTGCCAGCAGCTTTCGGTGGAACTCCTACGAGCAGTACTTC
CDR3: CASSFRWNSYEQYF

J: TRBJ2-5
V: TRBV10-3
size: many
D: .
DNA: TGTGCCATCAGTGAGTCTTCCCGTCCCACCGAGACCCAGTACTTC
CDR3: CAISESSRPTETQYF

J: TRBJ2-7
V: TRBV6-6
size: once
D: .
DNA: TGTGCCAGCAGTTACTCGTTCTCAGGGAACGAGCAGTACTTC
CDR3: CASSYSFSGNEQYF